This T cell receptor (beta chain) was captured by sequencing in a study of cytomegalovirus exposure and HLA in healthy donors. About the study: In an early release, HLA-typed donors contributed roughly 85 million unique TCR sequences.

The CDR3 extends over 17 amino acids. V trimming: 3 bases; J trimming: 2 bases; junction bases outside the gene matches: 10. The germline V gene has CDR1 SNHLY and CDR2 FYNNEI. PCR employed 60 Vbeta and 13 Jbeta primers. Repertoires were generated with immunoSEQ multiplex PCR, while TCRdb's copy carries only in-frame clones and drops some. This table holds 95,000 to 150,000 clones. Regarding the study as a whole: Later on, an analysis tied over 15,000 TCR beta sequences to HLA alleles at 0.05 false discovery rate. It was about 180 TCR beta chains that were listed as cytomegalovirus-associated. TCR beta chain V- and J-gene trimming was linked, in a later analysis, to a missense variant in DCLRE1C.

On this clone itself: Its antigen is undetermined.

The sequenced material came from PBMCs. The TCR sequence derives from a man younger than 35 in good health and CMV-seronegative. This chain uses TRBV2 with TRBJ2-1; the match to TRBD1 covers 7 bases. The CDR3 loop is CASSDTGEAGTYNEQFF. The CDR3 nucleotides are TGTGCCAGCAGTGATACAGGGGAAGCAGGTACCTACAATGAGCAGTTCTTC.